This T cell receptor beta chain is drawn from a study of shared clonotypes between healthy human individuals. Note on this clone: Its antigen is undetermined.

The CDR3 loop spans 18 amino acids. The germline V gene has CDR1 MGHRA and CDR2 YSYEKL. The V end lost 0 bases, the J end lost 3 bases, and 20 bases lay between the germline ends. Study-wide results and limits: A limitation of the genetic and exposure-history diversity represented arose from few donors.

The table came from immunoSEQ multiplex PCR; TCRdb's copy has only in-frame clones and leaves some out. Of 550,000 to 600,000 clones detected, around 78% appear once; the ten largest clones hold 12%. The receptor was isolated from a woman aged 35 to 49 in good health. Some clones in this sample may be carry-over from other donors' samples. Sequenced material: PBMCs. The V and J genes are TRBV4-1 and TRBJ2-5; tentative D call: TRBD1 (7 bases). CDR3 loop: CASSQDGRGAPQKETQYF. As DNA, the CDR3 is TGCGCCAGCAGCCAAGATGGCAGGGGGGCACCGCAAAAAGAGACCCAGTACTTC.